Sequencing of this T cell receptor beta chain was carried out in a study of early T cells in non-severe SARS-CoV-2 infection. Turning to the study itself: Sequencing was performed on bulk RNA from unsorted whole blood, leaving chains unpaired.

Findings of the study overall: VDJdb matching favored anti-spike CD8 responses, missing private and CD4 specificities.

cDNA molecules, individually, were tagged with unique molecular identifiers. TCRdb used MiXCR to reprocess the 5' RACE reads, holding one entry per CDR3 protein. This sample has some 45,000 distinct CDR3 sequences, with less than 4.5% found just once. This clonotype was seen a single time. Its target is not known. V was shortened by 0 bases and J by 10 bases, with 12 bases between the two germline ends. Germline V gives CDR1 KGHSY, CDR2 FQNENV. The length of the CDR3 is 13 residues. This chain joins TRBV16 and TRBJ1-1, with unresolved D. The receptor was derived from an adult who was a healthcare worker with PCR-confirmed SARS-CoV-2 infection or an uninfected control (not recorded which). Sequenced material: whole blood. CDR3 nucleotides: TGTGCCAGCAGCCAATCGAGGGCAGAGGGAGCTTTCTTT. This codes for CASSQSRAEGAFF.